The 22 T cell receptor beta chains presented below share a single source sample, sequenced in a study of T cells in Graves' hyperthyroidism and ophthalmopathy. From RNA transcripts, TCR beta CDR3 regions were amplified. During a first-round RT-PCR of the TCR CDR3, the HTBI primer set was used. TCRdb itself ran the multiplex PCR reads through MiXCR, one entry per CDR3 protein. This table holds about 840,000 distinct CDR3 sequences, roughly 40% found once. Sequencing input: blood. Receptor source: a man aged 18 to 30 with Graves' hyperthyroidism.

This clonotype was picked up a small number of times. V usage is TRBV24-1 and J usage is TRBJ2-2; D may correspond to TRBD1 or TRBD2 (5 bases each). Germline values: CDR1 KGHDR, CDR2 SFDVKD. The CDR3 is made up of 15 amino acids. The V and J ends lost 9 bases and 5 bases respectively, with 18 bases between them. This chain's CDR3 is CATEEIKGTTGELFF. The CDR3, as DNA: TGTGCCACCGAAGAAATAAAAGGGACGACCGGGGAGCTGTTTTTT.

This clonotype was seen only a few times. The rearrangement uses TRBV7-2 and TRBJ2-5; 11 bases are shared with TRBD2. CDR3 length: 16 amino acids. In germline, CDR1 is SGHTA, CDR2 FQGNSA. V gave up 5 bases and J gave up 5 bases; unmatched junction bases: 10. CDR3: CASSPRRLAGRETQYF. In DNA form, the CDR3 reads TGTGCCAGCAGCCCCCGGCGACTAGCGGGACGGGAGACCCAGTACTTC. Based on the CDR3 plus reference TRBV7-2 and TRBJ2-5, the full variable domain is GAGVSQSPSNKVTEKGKDVELRCDPISGHTALYWYRQSLGQGLEFLIYFQGNSAPDKSGLPSDRFSAERTGGSVSTLTIQRTQQEDSAVYLCASSPRRLAGRETQYFGPGTRLLVL.

Turning to this clonotype: The junction differs from germline at one of its ends, possibly a read error. This chain uses TRBV25-1 with TRBJ2-7, with 12 nucleotides matching TRBD1. CDR3 size: 16 residues. Germline V CDR1 and CDR2: MGHDK, SYGVNS. CDR3 residues: CASSLSGTGGLDEQYF. For the CDR3, the DNA is TGCGCCAGCAGCCTAAGTGGGACAGGGGGCTTGGACGAGCAGTACTTC.

This clonotype was picked up many times. The chain has TRBV7-6 and TRBJ2-5; the match to TRBD2 covers 10 bases. This CDR3 is built from 17 residues. J was trimmed by 6 bases and V by 3 bases; bases with no gene match: 13. Germline V gene data show CDR1 as SGHVS and CDR2 as FNYEAQ. This CDR3 reads CASSFPQREGRPKTQYF. Written as DNA, the CDR3 is TGTGCCAGCAGCTTTCCACAGCGGGAGGGCCGTCCGAAGACCCAGTACTTC.

Comments on this clonotype: With a much larger clone just one base away, this may be a read error. The chain has TRBV29-1 and TRBJ1-1; D ambiguous. The CDR3 sequence is 13 residues long. Germline values: CDR1 SQVTM, CDR2 ANQGSEA. V dropped 4 bases and J dropped 1 base, with 10 bases sitting between them. As DNA, the CDR3 is TGCAGCGTTGGAAAAGATAGGAACACTGAAGCTTTCTTT. It is translated as CSVGKDRNTEAFF. The full variable domain, completed using reference TRBV29-1 and TRBJ1-1, is SAVISQKPSRDICQRGTSLTIQCQVDSQVTMMFWYRQQPGQSLTLIATANQGSEATYESGFVIDKFPISRPNLTFSTLTVSNMSPEDSSIYLCSVGKDRNTEAFFGQGTRLTVV.

This clonotype was found many times. This sequence joins TRBV5-1 and TRBJ1-1, with TRBD1 as a possible D gene (5 bases). The CDR3 runs 13 residues. V lost 3 bases, J lost 6 bases, and 12 bases lay in between. In germline, CDR1 is SGHRS, CDR2 YFSETQ. The CDR3 DNA follows: TGCGCCAGCAGCTCTGCAGGGCACGCTGAAGCTTTCTTT. Translation gives CASSSAGHAEAFF.

On this clonotype: This may arise from a read error, as a much more abundant clone is one base away. The chain joins TRBV29-1 to TRBJ1-1; D unresolved. This CDR3 region has 11 residues. V was shortened by 5 bases and J by 1 base, with 5 bases between the two germline ends. Germline values: CDR1 SQVTM, CDR2 ANQGSEA. Written as DNA, the CDR3 is TGCAGCGTTACAAAGAACACTGAAGCTTTCTTT. Protein sequence: CSVTKNTEAFF.

This clonotype has at least ten counts. The chain combines TRBV10-3 with TRBJ1-4; possibly TRBD1 for D (5 bases). Trimming removed 6 bases at V and 6 bases at J, with 14 bases between. Germline CDR1 is ENHRY and CDR2 is SYGVKD. The CDR3 sequence is 14 residues long. CDR3 sequence: CAISGGGSDEKLFF. The CDR3 DNA is TGTGCCATCAGCGGGGGGGGAAGTGATGAAAAACTGTTTTTT.

This clonotype was counted many times. The chain is built from TRBV19 and TRBJ1-6, with 8 bases matching TRBD1. CDR1 and CDR2 from the germline V gene are LNHDA and SQIVND (reference sequence). This CDR3 is built from 14 residues. J was trimmed by 9 bases and V by 5 bases; bases with no gene match: 6. The CDR3 sequence is CASSVRGQSSPLHF. For the CDR3, the DNA is TGTGCCAGTAGTGTCAGGGGGCAGAGTTCACCCCTCCACTTT.

This clonotype was detected a few times. The V gene is TRBV7-3, the J gene TRBJ2-2; the D gene could be TRBD1 or TRBD2 (5 bases each). The CDR3 is made up of 14 amino acids. Trimming removed 6 bases at V and 4 bases at J, with 12 bases between. Germline-derived CDR1 and CDR2 are SGHTA and FQGTGA. CDR3 amino acids: CASSPGGRTGELFF. The CDR3 nucleotides read TGTGCCAGCAGTCCTGGGGGTCGCACCGGGGAGCTGTTTTTT. Filled out from reference TRBV7-3 and TRBJ2-2, the complete variable domain reads GAGVSQTPSNKVTEKGKYVELRCDPISGHTALYWYRQSLGQGPEFLIYFQGTGAADDSGLPNDRFFAVRPEGSVSTLKIQRTERGDSAVYLCASSPGGRTGELFFGEGSRLTVL.

In its sample, this clonotype was seen many times. The rearrangement links TRBV9 to TRBJ1-3; D gene ambiguous. The CDR3 runs to 13 residues. Trimming removed 2 bases at V and 2 bases at J, with 5 bases between. Germline CDR1 reads SGDLS; CDR2 reads YYNGEE. Here the CDR3 reads CASSVEAGNTIYF. CDR3 nucleotide sequence: TGTGCCAGCAGCGTCGAGGCTGGAAACACCATATATTTT.

V gene TRBV19 combines with J gene TRBJ2-7; D is unresolved. Trimming shortened V by 4 bases and J by 2 bases, and 15 bases separated the two germline ends. The germline CDR1 and CDR2 sequences are LNHDA and SQIVND (reference sequence). This CDR3 has 15 residues. The CDR3 region has the DNA TGTGCCAGTAGTAAGGGCAGCCCGAGCACCTACGAGCAGTACTTC. This encodes CASSKGSPSTYEQYF.

The chain is built from TRBV10-2 and TRBJ1-1; unclear D gene. Trimming took 0 bases from V and 7 from J, leaving 9 bases between them. Germline lookup yields CDR1 WSHSY and CDR2 SAAADI. The CDR3 contains 13 residues. The CDR3 nucleotides are TGCGCCAGCAGTGAGTCGGCACACTTTGAAGCTTTCTTT. Amino acids: CASSESAHFEAFF.

This clonotype was seen a handful of times. The J gene is TRBJ1-1, the V gene TRBV9; 7 bases map to TRBD1. The V gene end was trimmed by 4 bases and the J gene end by 5 bases; junction bases not matched to a gene: 17. Germline V CDR1 and CDR2: SGDLS, YYNGEE. The CDR3 covers 17 residues. This CDR3 reads CASSPGVRGLSRTEAFF. For the CDR3, the DNA is TGTGCCAGCAGCCCAGGGGTTAGGGGGCTATCTCGGACTGAAGCTTTCTTT.

The V gene is TRBV20-1, the J gene TRBJ1-1; tentative D call: TRBD1 (5 bases). The V gene's germline CDR1 is DFQATT and CDR2 SNEGSKA (reference sequence). V was pared by 3 bases and J by 0 bases, with 8 bases between. The CDR3 has 13 residues. The CDR3 region is CSASGGMNTEAFF. CDR3 coding DNA: TGCAGTGCTAGTGGGGGTATGAACACTGAAGCTTTCTTT.

This clonotype showed up many times. The chain joins TRBV15 to TRBJ1-1; no reliable D call. Germline V lookup: CDR1 LNHNV, CDR2 YYDKDF (reference sequence). Trimming took off 6 bases at V and 3 bases at J, with 14 bases between the two ends. The CDR3 length is 14 residues. CDR3 in amino acids: CATRMTDEYTEAFF. In DNA, the CDR3 is TGTGCCACCAGGATGACCGACGAATACACTGAAGCTTTCTTT.

V usage is TRBV2 and J usage is TRBJ2-7; 14 bases are shared with TRBD2. Germline V lookup: CDR1 SNHLY, CDR2 FYNNEI. The CDR3 is 15 amino acids. J gave up 7 bases and V 6 bases, and 8 bases lay outside the gene matches. This chain's CDR3 is CASRGGLAGVSEQYF. The CDR3 nucleotides read TGTGCCAGCAGGGGGGGACTAGCGGGAGTCAGTGAGCAGTACTTC.

This clonotype showed up just a few times. V and J are TRBV5-6 and TRBJ2-5; 8 bases are shared with TRBD2. J gave up 5 bases and V 0 bases, and 12 bases lay outside the gene matches. The CDR3 spans 17 residues. Germline CDR1 is SGHDT and CDR2 is YYEEEE. CDR3 residues: CASSLVVFREGQETQYF. CDR3 nucleotides: TGTGCCAGCAGCTTGGTTGTGTTCCGGGAGGGCCAGGAGACCCAGTACTTC.

The chain links TRBV7-2 to TRBJ1-2; a possible D gene is TRBD1 (5 bases). CDR3 length equals 15 residues. Germline values: CDR1 SGHTA, CDR2 FQGNSA. V was pared by 2 bases and J by 1 base, with 11 bases between. CDR3 region: CASSLPGRDNYGYTF. In DNA form, the CDR3 reads TGTGCCAGCAGCTTACCAGGGAGGGATAACTATGGCTACACCTTC.

Ten or more counts support this clonotype. The CDR3 bases are TGTGCCAGCAGCTTCCGCGGGAGGGCCGGCGAGACCCAGTACTTC. Its translation is CASSFRGRAGETQYF. V and J are TRBV11-2 and TRBJ2-5; 9 bases match TRBD2. CDR3 size: 15 residues. Trimming at V came to 3 bases and at J to 5 bases, leaving 7 bases not matched to a gene. Germline V gives CDR1 SGHAT, CDR2 FQNNGV.

The chain employs TRBV2 and TRBJ1-4; maybe TRBD1 (5 bases). The CDR3 has 12 amino acids. Germline CDR1 SNHLY, CDR2 FYNNEI. Trimming stripped 6 bases from V and 13 bases from J, with 15 bases between. The CDR3 nucleotides are TGTGCCAGCAGGAAACTTCAGGGAGGACTGTTTTTT. This gives the protein CASRKLQGGLFF.

This clonotype was counted ten times or more. The chain carries TRBV10-2 and TRBJ2-7; 7 nucleotides agree with TRBD1. This CDR3 is built from 13 residues. Looked up from germline, CDR1 is WSHSY and CDR2 is SAAADI. J was trimmed by 6 bases and V by 10 bases; bases with no gene match: 12. The CDR3 DNA reads as TGCGCCACCCACGGGACAGCTAGTCCCGAGCAGTACTTC. Translating gives CATHGTASPEQYF.